A single sample gave rise to the 7 T cell receptor beta chains below, sequenced in a study of cytomegalovirus exposure and HLA in healthy donors (dated 2017 in TCRdb). Libraries were built with the immunoSEQ multiplex PCR assay. For the multiplex PCR, a mixture combining 60 forward primers for TCR Vbeta segments and 13 reverse primers for TCR Jbeta segments was used. Imported from immuneACCESS, the table was reduced by TCRdb to in-frame sequences with V and J called. These copies leave out some clones; in studies compared against another copy, an unresolved V gene accounts for under half, and the cause of the remainder is not known. This sample is represented by 170,000 or so clones; roughly 80% of them were singletons. Of the sample, around 0.46% is held by the ten largest clones. The specimen sequenced was PBMCs. These TCRs come from a woman aged 45 to 65 in good health and CMV-seronegative.

This clone is labeled large (0.1 to 1%). CDR3 coding DNA: TGCGCCAGCAGCCAAGATTGGACAGGGGGGGGTTACGAGCAGTACTTC. This codes for CASSQDWTGGGYEQYF. The gene calls are TRBV4-3 and TRBJ2-7; 10 bases agree with TRBD1. Germline CDR1 and CDR2: LGHNA and YSLEER. The CDR3 covers 16 residues. Trimming at V came to 0 bases and at J to 4 bases, leaving 6 bases not matched to a gene.

The rearrangement links TRBV27 to TRBJ1-2; TRBD1 might be the D (5 bases). CDR3 length equals 16 residues. V was shortened by 2 bases and J by 7 bases, with 20 bases between the two germline ends. The germline gives CDR1 MNHEY, CDR2 SMNVEV (reference sequence). CDR3 sequence: CASSLNPGSRPSGYTF. The CDR3 bases are TGTGCCAGCAGTTTAAATCCAGGGTCTCGCCCCAGTGGCTACACCTTC.

The CDR3 DNA reads TGCGCCAGCAGCCAAGTAAGTACTGACGAGCAGTACTTC. It yields the protein CASSQVSTDEQYF. V gene TRBV4-1 combines with J gene TRBJ2-7; D ambiguous. This CDR3 spans 13 amino acids. The V and J ends lost 1 base and 5 bases respectively, with 9 bases between them. Germline-derived CDR1 and CDR2 are MGHRA and YSYEKL.

J is TRBJ2-5 and V is TRBV9; 7 bases are a match to TRBD2. J gave up 0 bases and V 1 base, and 6 bases lay outside the gene matches. The CDR3 has 16 residues. Germline V gives CDR1 SGDLS, CDR2 YYNGEE. The CDR3 DNA follows: TGTGCCAGCAGCGTAACAAGCGGGGCCTACCAAGAGACCCAGTACTTC. Encoded protein: CASSVTSGAYQETQYF.

V usage is TRBV10-1 and J usage is TRBJ2-1, with TRBD2 identical over 10 bases. From germline, CDR1 is WNHNN and CDR2 SYGVQD (reference sequence). The junction had 8 bases not matched to a gene; V was cut back by 0 bases and J by 9 bases. This CDR3 has 16 amino acids. The CDR3 DNA sequence: TGCGCCAGCAGTGAGTCTTGGGGAGCGGGAGGGAGTGAGCAGTTCTTC. It translates to CASSESWGAGGSEQFF.

The chain is built from TRBV28 and TRBJ1-4; the D is unclear. The CDR3 length is 15 residues. Germline CDR1 is MDHEN and CDR2 is SYDVKM. Trimming stripped 6 bases from V and 2 bases from J, with 13 bases between. CDR3 nucleotides: TGTGCCAGCAGCCCCGCGGGTGCTACTAATGAAAAACTGTTTTTT. Protein product: CASSPAGATNEKLFF.

Comments on this clone: A read error may account for a junction end that differs from germline. The chain is built from TRBV2 and TRBJ2-1, with D possibly being TRBD2 (5 bases). The CDR3 spans 15 residues. Looked up from germline, CDR1 is SNHLY and CDR2 is FYNNEI. The CDR3 spells CASNWETFSSNEQFF. The CDR3 region has the DNA TGTGCCAGCAATTGGGAGACTTTCTCCTCCAATGAGCAGTTCTTC.